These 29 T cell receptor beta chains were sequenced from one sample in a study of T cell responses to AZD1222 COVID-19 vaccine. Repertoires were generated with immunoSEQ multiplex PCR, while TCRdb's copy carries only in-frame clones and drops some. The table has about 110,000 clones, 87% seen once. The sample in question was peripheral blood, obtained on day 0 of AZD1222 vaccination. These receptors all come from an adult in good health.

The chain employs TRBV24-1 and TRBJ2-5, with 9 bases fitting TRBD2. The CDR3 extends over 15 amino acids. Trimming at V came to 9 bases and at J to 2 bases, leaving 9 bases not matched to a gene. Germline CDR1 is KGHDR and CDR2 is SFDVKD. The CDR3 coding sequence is TGTGCCACCGGGGGAGCGGGAGGCCTACAAGAGACCCAGTACTTC. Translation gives CATGGAGGLQETQYF.

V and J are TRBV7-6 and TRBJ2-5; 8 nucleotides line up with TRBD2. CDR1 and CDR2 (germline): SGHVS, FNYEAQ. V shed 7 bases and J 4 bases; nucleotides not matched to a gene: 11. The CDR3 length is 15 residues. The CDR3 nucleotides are TGTGCCAGCACACGTACGCGGGGGGTAAGAGAGACCCAGTACTTC. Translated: CASTRTRGVRETQYF.

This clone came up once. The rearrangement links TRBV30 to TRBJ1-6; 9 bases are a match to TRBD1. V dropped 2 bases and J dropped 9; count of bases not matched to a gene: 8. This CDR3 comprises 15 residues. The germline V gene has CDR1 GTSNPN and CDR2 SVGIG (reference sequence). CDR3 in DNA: TGTGCCTGGAGTTCCGATCGACAGGGGGTTTCACCCCTCCACTTT. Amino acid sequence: CAWSSDRQGVSPLHF.

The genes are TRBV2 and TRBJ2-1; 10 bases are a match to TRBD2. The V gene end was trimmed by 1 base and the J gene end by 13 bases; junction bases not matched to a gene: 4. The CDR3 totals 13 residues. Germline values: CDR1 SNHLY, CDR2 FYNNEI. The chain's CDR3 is CASSEDQRGGQFF. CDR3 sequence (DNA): TGTGCCAGCAGTGAAGATCAGCGGGGGGGCCAGTTCTTC.

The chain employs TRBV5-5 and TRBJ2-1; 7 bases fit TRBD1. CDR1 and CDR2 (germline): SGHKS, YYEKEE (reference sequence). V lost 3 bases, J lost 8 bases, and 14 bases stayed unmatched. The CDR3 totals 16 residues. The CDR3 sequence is CASSSRQGGSADEQFF. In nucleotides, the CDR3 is TGTGCCAGCAGCTCCCGACAGGGTGGCTCTGCCGATGAGCAGTTCTTC.

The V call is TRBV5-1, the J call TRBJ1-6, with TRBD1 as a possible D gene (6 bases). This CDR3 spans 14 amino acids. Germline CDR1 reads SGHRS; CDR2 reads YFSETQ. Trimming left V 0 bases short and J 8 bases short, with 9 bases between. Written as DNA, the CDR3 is TGCGCCAGCAGCTTGGCAAACAGGGATTCACCCCTCCACTTT. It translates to CASSLANRDSPLHF.

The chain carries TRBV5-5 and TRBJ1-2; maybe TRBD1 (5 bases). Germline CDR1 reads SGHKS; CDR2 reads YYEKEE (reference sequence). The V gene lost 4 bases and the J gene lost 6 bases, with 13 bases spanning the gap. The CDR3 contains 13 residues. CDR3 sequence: CASSLTGGDGYTF. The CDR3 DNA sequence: TGTGCCAGCAGCCTCACAGGAGGGGATGGCTACACCTTC.

This CDR3 reads CASSLAWAGEQYF. The CDR3 coding sequence is TGTGCCAGCAGCTTAGCGTGGGCGGGGGAGCAGTACTTC. The rearrangement uses TRBV7-7 and TRBJ2-7; D may be TRBD2 (6 bases). This CDR3 has 13 amino acids. V gave up 0 bases and J gave up 7 bases, with 10 bases separating them. Germline CDR1 reads SSHAT; CDR2 reads FNYEAQ (reference sequence).

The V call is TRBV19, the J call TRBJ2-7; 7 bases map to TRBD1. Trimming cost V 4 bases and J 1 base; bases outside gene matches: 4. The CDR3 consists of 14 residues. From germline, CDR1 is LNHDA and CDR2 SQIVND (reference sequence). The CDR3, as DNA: TGTGCCAGTAGTAAGACGACAGGGTCCTACGAGCAGTACTTC. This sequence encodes CASSKTTGSYEQYF.

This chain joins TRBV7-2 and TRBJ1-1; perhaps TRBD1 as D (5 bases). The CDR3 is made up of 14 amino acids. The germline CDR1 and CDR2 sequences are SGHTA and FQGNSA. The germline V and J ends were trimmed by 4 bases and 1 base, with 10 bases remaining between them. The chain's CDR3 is CASSWGLRNTEAFF. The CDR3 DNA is TGTGCCAGCAGCTGGGGCCTCCGGAACACTGAAGCTTTCTTT.

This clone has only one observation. The chain's CDR3 is CAWSVDGNQPQHF. The CDR3 bases are TGTGCCTGGAGTGTAGACGGCAATCAGCCCCAGCATTTT. The chain carries TRBV30 and TRBJ1-5, with no clear D. The CDR3 totals 13 residues. Trimming stripped 0 bases from V and 2 bases from J, with 5 bases between. Germline V gives CDR1 GTSNPN, CDR2 SVGIG (reference sequence).

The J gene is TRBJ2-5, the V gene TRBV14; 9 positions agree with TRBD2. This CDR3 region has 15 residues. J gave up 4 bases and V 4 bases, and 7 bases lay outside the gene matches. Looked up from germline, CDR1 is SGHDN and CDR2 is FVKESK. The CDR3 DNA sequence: TGTGCCAGCAGCCGAAGCGGGAGGTGGGGAGAGACCCAGTACTTC. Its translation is CASSRSGRWGETQYF.

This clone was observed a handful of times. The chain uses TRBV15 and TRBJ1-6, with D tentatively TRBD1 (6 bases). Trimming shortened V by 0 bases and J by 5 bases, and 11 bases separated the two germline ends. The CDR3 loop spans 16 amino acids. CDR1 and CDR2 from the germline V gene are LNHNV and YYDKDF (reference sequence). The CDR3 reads CATSRDPRGDNSPLHF. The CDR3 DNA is TGTGCCACCAGCAGAGACCCCAGGGGTGATAATTCACCCCTCCACTTT. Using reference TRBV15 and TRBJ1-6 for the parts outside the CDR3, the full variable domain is DAMVIQNPRYQVTQFGKPVTLSCSQTLNHNVMYWYQQKSSQAPKLLFHYYDKDFNNEADTPDNFQSRRPNTSFCFLDIRSPGLGDTAMYLCATSRDPRGDNSPLHFGNGTRLTVT.

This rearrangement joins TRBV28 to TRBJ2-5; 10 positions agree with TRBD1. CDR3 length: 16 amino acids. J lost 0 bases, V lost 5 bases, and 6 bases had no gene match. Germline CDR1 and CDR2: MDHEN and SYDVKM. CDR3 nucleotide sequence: TGTGCCAGCAGTCACCGACAGGGGGCCGACCAAGAGACCCAGTACTTC. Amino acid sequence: CASSHRQGADQETQYF.

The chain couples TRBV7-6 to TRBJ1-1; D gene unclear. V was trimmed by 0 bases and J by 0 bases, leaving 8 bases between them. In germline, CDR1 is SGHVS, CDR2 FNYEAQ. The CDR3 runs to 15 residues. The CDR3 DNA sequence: TGTGCCAGCAGCTTAGCAGGAGCAATGAACACTGAAGCTTTCTTT. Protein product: CASSLAGAMNTEAFF.

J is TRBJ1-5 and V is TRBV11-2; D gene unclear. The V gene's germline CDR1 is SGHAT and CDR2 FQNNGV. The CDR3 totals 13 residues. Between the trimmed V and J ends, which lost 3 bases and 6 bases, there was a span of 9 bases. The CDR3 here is CASSLGSGQPQHF. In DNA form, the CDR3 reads TGTGCCAGCAGCTTGGGGAGCGGTCAGCCCCAGCATTTT.

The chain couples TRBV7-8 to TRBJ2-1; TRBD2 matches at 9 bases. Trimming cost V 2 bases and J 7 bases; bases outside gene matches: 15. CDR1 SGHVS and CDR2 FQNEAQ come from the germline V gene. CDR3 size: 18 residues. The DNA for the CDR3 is TGTGCCAGCAGCTTATTTTTGGGGGGTAGCGGGAGCCGGAATGAGCAGTTCTTC. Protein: CASSLFLGGSGSRNEQFF.

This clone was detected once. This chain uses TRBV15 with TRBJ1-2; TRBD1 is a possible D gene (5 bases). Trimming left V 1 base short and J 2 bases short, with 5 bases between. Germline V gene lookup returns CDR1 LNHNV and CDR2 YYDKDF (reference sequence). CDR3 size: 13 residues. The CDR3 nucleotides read TGTGCCACCAGCAGAGGACAGAACTATGGCTACACCTTC. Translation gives CATSRGQNYGYTF.

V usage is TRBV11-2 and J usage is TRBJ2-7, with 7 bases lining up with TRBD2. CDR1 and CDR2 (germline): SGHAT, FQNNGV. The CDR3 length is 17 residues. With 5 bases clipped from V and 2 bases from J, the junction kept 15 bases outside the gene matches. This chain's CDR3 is CASSPLSRAGVPYEQYF. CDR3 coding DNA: TGTGCCAGCAGCCCCCTGAGTCGCGCGGGGGTTCCCTACGAGCAGTACTTC.

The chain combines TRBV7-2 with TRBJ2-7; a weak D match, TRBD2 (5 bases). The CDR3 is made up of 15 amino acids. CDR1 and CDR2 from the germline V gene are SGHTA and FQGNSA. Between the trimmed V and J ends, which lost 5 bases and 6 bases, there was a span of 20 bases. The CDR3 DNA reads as TGTGCCAGCAGCCGTCGTGGACCCACGGCGGGCGAGCAGTACTTC. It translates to CASSRRGPTAGEQYF.

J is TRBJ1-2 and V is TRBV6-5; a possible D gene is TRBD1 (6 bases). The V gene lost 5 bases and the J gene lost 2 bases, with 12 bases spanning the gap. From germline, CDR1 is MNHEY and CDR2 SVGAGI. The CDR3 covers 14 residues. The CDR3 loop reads CASSKKTGNYGYTF. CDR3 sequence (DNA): TGTGCCAGCAGTAAAAAGACAGGCAACTATGGCTACACCTTC.

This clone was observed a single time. CDR3 nucleotide sequence: TGCGCCAGCAGCCTAGGACAGGCATTTAATGAAAAACTGTTTTTT. Translated, it gives CASSLGQAFNEKLFF. This sequence joins TRBV5-1 and TRBJ1-4; 7 bases line up with TRBD1. Germline V gene lookup returns CDR1 SGHRS and CDR2 YFSETQ. This CDR3 is 15 amino acids long. V dropped 4 bases and J dropped 4; count of bases not matched to a gene: 7.

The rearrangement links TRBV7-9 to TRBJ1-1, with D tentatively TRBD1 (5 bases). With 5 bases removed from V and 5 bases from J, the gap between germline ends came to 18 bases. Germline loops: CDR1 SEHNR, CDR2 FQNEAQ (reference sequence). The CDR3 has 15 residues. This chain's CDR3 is CASSGGTVLWTEAFF. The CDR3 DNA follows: TGTGCCAGCAGCGGTGGGACTGTCCTCTGGACTGAAGCTTTCTTT.

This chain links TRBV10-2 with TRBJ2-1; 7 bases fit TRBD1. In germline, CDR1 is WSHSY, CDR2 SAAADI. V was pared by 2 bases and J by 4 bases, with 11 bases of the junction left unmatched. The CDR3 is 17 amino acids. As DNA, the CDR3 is TGCGCCAGCAGTGAGGCAACCTCGGGACAGTTTTACAATGAGCAGTTCTTC. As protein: CASSEATSGQFYNEQFF.

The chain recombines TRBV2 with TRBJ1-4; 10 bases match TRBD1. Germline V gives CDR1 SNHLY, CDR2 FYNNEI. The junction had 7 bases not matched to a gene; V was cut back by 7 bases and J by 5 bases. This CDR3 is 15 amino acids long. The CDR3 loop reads CASNNGQGENEKLFF. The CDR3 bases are TGTGCCAGCAACAACGGACAGGGGGAAAATGAAAAACTGTTTTTT.

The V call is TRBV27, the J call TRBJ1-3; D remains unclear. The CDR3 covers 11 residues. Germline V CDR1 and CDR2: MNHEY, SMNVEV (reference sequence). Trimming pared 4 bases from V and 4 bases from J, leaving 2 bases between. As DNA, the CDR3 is TGTGCCAGCAGTTACGGAAACACCATATATTTT. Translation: CASSYGNTIYF.

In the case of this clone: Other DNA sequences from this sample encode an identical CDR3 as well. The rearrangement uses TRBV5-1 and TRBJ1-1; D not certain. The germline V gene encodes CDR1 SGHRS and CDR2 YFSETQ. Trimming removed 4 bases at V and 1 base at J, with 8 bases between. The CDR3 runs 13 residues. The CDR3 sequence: CASSGGRNTEAFF. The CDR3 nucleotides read TGCGCCAGCAGCGGCGGTAGGAACACTGAAGCTTTCTTT. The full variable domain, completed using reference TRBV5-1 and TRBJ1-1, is KAGVTQTPRYLIKTRGQQVTLSCSPISGHRSVSWYQQTPGQGLQFLFEYFSETQRNKGNFPGRFSGRQFSNSRSEMNVSTLELGDSALYLCASSGGRNTEAFFGQGTRLTVV.

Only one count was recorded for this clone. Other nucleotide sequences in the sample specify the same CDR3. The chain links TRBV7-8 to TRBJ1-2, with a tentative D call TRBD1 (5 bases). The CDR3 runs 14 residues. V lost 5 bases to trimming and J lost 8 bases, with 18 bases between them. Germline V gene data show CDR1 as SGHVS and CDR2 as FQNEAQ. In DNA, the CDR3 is TGTGCCAGCAGCCGTACTGGGGGGGTGGGGGGCTACACCTTC. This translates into CASSRTGGVGGYTF.

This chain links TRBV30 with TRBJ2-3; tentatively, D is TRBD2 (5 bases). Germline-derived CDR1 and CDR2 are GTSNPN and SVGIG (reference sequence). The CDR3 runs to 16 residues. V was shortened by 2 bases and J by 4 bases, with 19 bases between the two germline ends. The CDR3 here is CAWSTKLVLDADTQYF. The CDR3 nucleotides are TGTGCCTGGAGTACGAAATTAGTACTAGACGCAGATACGCAGTATTTT.